This TCR beta chain appears in the sequencing data of a study of blood T cells in healthy people across ages. The CDR3 covers 16 residues. Germline V gene sequence: CDR1 SQVTM, CDR2 ANQGSEA. Trimming shortened V by 2 bases and J by 5 bases, and 20 bases separated the two germline ends. A second about 6 to 12 cycle PCR used barcoded and J-beta primers. TCRdb ran MiXCR on the 5' RACE reads and lists one entry per CDR3 protein. The repertoire consists of about 900,000 distinct CDR3 sequences, with around 62% occurring once and the leading ten covering about a quarter. The TCR was taken from a man aged 25 to 40 in good health. Material for sequencing was blood. The chain has TRBV29-1 and TRBJ2-3; D perhaps matches TRBD2 (5 bases). CDR3 loop: CSVEMPSPRPRDTQYF. CDR3 coding DNA: TGCAGCGTTGAAATGCCTAGCCCTCGTCCCCGAGATACGCAGTATTTT.